This entry describes one TCR beta chain. The antigen is undetermined. The data were obtained in a study of long-term antiretroviral therapy in people with HIV. Overall study results and limits: ART preceded a rise in diversity that nonetheless stayed lower than in transplant donor controls.

Sequencing relied on immunoSEQ assay v3.0, run at survey level. Sequencing of each sample targeted about 40,000-50,000 T-cell genomes. Repertoires were generated with immunoSEQ multiplex PCR, while TCRdb's copy carries only in-frame clones and drops some. The data contain some 40,000 clones, 85% of them seen just once; the ten biggest clones take up roughly 6.1%. V dropped 8 bases and J dropped 5 bases, with 12 bases sitting between them. In germline, CDR1 is LNHDA, CDR2 SQIVND (reference sequence). This CDR3 contains 12 residues. This clonotype was obtained from a woman in her 50s with HIV. The sample here was unsorted PBMCs, taken 3.1 years after starting antiretroviral therapy. This chain links TRBV19 with TRBJ1-2, with a possible D match to TRBD1 (6 bases). CDR3 in amino acids: CASWTRGYGYTF. The CDR3 nucleotides read TGTGCCAGTTGGACGAGGGGGTATGGCTACACCTTC.